Following are 25 T cell receptor beta chains from one sample sequenced in a study of a mutant IDH1 vaccine in newly diagnosed glioma. The time point is: baseline, week 1 (first vaccination visit). Stated treatment: pre-vaccination baseline after standard-of-care therapy. The protocol was immunoSEQ multiplex PCR, while the TCRdb copy is restricted to in-frame clones and leaves out a portion. This sample carries about 67,000 clones, around 83% of them seen once, and the ten largest clones take 4.6%. Here the sequenced sample was peripheral blood mononuclear cells (PBMCs), taken from a glioma patient treated with radiotherapy, temozolomide or both. The receptors come from a young woman with glioma. Some clones in this sample may be carry-over from other donors' samples.

This chain links TRBV11-2 with TRBJ1-6, with a possible D match to TRBD1 (6 bases). Germline V CDR1 and CDR2: SGHAT, FQNNGV. V dropped 1 base and J dropped 8 bases, with 12 bases sitting between them. CDR3 size: 15 residues. The CDR3 nucleotides are TGTGCCAGCAGCTTAGGGAGGCAGGGGTATTCACCCCTCCACTTT. It yields the protein CASSLGRQGYSPLHF.

J is TRBJ2-3 and V is TRBV7-2; the match to TRBD2 covers 11 bases. J lost 7 bases, V lost 5 bases, and 2 bases had no gene match. Germline V CDR1 and CDR2: SGHTA, FQGNSA. This CDR3 contains 13 residues. Written as DNA, the CDR3 is TGTGCCAGCAGCACGACTAGCGGGAATACGCAGTATTTT. Amino acids: CASSTTSGNTQYF.

V and J are TRBV4-2 and TRBJ2-7, with 8 bases fitting TRBD2. V gave up 0 bases and J gave up 4 bases; unmatched junction bases: 11. The CDR3 is 17 amino acids. CDR1 and CDR2 from the germline V gene are LGHNA and YNFKEQ. Written as DNA, the CDR3 is TGTGCCAGCAGCCAAGATCGGTCGAGCGGGGGTCGGTACGAGCAGTACTTC. This encodes CASSQDRSSGGRYEQYF.

A remark on this clone: The germline gene is not matched at one end of the junction; a read error may be the cause. This CDR3 is also generated by other DNA sequences in the sample. This chain connects TRBV5-6 to TRBJ2-7, with 7 bases lining up with TRBD2. The V gene's germline CDR1 is SGHDT and CDR2 YYEEEE. The CDR3 is 13 residues long. The CDR3 loop reads CASSLGLFYEQYF. CDR3 bases: TGTGCCAGCAGTTTGGGACTATTCTACGAGCAGTACTTC. Full variable domain (rest looked up from reference TRBV5-6 and TRBJ2-7): DAGVTQSPTHLIKTRGQQVTLRCSPKSGHDTVSWYQQALGQGPQFIFQYYEEEERQRGNFPDRFSGHQFPNYSSELNVNALLLGDSALYLCASSLGLFYEQYFGPGTRLTVT.

The chain recombines TRBV6-5 with TRBJ1-2; the match to TRBD1 covers 8 bases. CDR3 length: 14 amino acids. Germline V gene data show CDR1 as MNHEY and CDR2 as SVGAGI. V shed 2 bases, J shed 7 bases, and the junction held 6 bases outside the gene matches. The chain's CDR3 is CASSYRTGRPGYTF. In DNA form, the CDR3 reads TGTGCCAGCAGTTACAGGACAGGGAGGCCTGGCTACACCTTC.

This sequence joins TRBV9 and TRBJ1-1; possible D gene TRBD1, 5 bases. Trimming left V 0 bases short and J 5 bases short, with 14 bases between. Germline values: CDR1 SGDLS, CDR2 YYNGEE. The CDR3 spans 15 residues. The CDR3, as DNA: TGTGCCAGCAGCGTAGCGGGGGGGAAGGGAACTGAAGCTTTCTTT. Amino acids: CASSVAGGKGTEAFF. The full variable domain, with the rest looked up from reference TRBV9 and TRBJ1-1, is DSGVTQTPKHLITATGQRVTLRCSPRSGDLSVYWYQQSLDQGLQFLIQYYNGEERAKGNILERFSAQQFPDLHSELNLSSLELGDSALYFCASSVAGGKGTEAFFGQGTRLTVV.

The rearrangement uses TRBV5-1 and TRBJ1-1, with 8 bases aligning to TRBD1. Losses at the gene ends were 0 bases for V and 1 base for J; bases not matched to a gene: 14. Germline CDR1 is SGHRS and CDR2 is YFSETQ. The CDR3 runs 19 residues. The CDR3 protein is CASSLARGTGSTWNTEAFF. The CDR3 bases are TGCGCCAGCAGCTTGGCTCGGGGGACAGGATCTACTTGGAACACTGAAGCTTTCTTT.

This chain connects TRBV29-1 to TRBJ1-2; 7 nucleotides align to TRBD1. V dropped 5 bases and J dropped 4; count of bases not matched to a gene: 10. The CDR3 has 14 residues. Looked up from germline, CDR1 is SQVTM and CDR2 is ANQGSEA. The CDR3 loop reads CSVILWGQIYGYTF. The CDR3 nucleotides read TGCAGCGTTATTCTCTGGGGACAGATCTATGGCTACACCTTC.

J is TRBJ2-7 and V is TRBV5-5; TRBD2 agrees at 13 bases. Per germline, CDR1 SGHKS and CDR2 YYEKEE (reference sequence). The CDR3 contains 15 residues. J gave up 3 bases and V 4 bases, and 4 bases lay outside the gene matches. This chain's CDR3 is CASSQGLAGIYEQYF. CDR3 DNA: TGTGCCAGCAGCCAGGGACTAGCGGGGATCTACGAGCAGTACTTC.

J is TRBJ1-3 and V is TRBV5-1, with D hard to call. V lost 0 bases and J lost 4, with 14 bases in between. This CDR3 has 16 amino acids. The germline V gene encodes CDR1 SGHRS and CDR2 YFSETQ. CDR3 in DNA: TGCGCCAGCAGCTTGGGGACCGGGCTTCTGGGAAACACCATATATTTT. Its protein is CASSLGTGLLGNTIYF. Combining the CDR3 with reference TRBV5-1 and TRBJ1-3 gives the whole variable domain KAGVTQTPRYLIKTRGQQVTLSCSPISGHRSVSWYQQTPGQGLQFLFEYFSETQRNKGNFPGRFSGRQFSNSRSEMNVSTLELGDSALYLCASSLGTGLLGNTIYFGEGSWLTVV.

This rearrangement joins TRBV2 to TRBJ2-3; D call uncertain. Germline V lookup: CDR1 SNHLY, CDR2 FYNNEI. Trimming cost V 2 bases and J 3 bases, with 12 bases left between them. There are 15 residues in the CDR3. The chain's CDR3 is CASSESPGNTDTQYF. The CDR3 region has the DNA TGTGCCAGCAGTGAATCTCCCGGAAATACAGATACGCAGTATTTT.

The chain is built from TRBV5-6 and TRBJ2-6; 9 bases match TRBD1. The V gene end was trimmed by 3 bases and the J gene end by 0 bases; junction bases not matched to a gene: 4. Germline CDR1 is SGHDT and CDR2 is YYEEEE. The CDR3 is 17 amino acids. The CDR3 protein is CASSWDRDISGANVLTF. CDR3 nucleotide sequence: TGTGCCAGCAGCTGGGACAGGGACATCTCTGGGGCCAACGTCCTGACTTTC.

The V gene is TRBV6-1, the J gene TRBJ2-2; 7 bases are a match to TRBD2. The V segment lost 7 bases and the J segment 4 bases; nucleotides outside the gene matches: 9. Germline CDR1 is MNHNS and CDR2 is SASEGT. CDR3 size: 15 residues. CDR3 bases: TGTGCCAGCAAAGAGGACAAGCGGGGCACCGGGGAGCTGTTTTTT. The encoded protein is CASKEDKRGTGELFF.

The chain uses TRBV29-1 and TRBJ1-2; D ambiguous. Germline loops: CDR1 SQVTM, CDR2 ANQGSEA. CDR3 size: 8 residues. The CDR3 nucleotides are TGCAATCCCCCTCGCTACACCTTC. This translates into CNPPRYTF.

CDR3 region: CASSLDRGHTEAFF. CDR3 DNA sequence: TGTGCCAGCAGCTTAGATCGGGGGCACACTGAAGCTTTCTTT. The chain links TRBV11-3 to TRBJ1-1; D perhaps matches TRBD1 (6 bases). The V end lost 0 bases, the J end lost 3 bases, and 8 bases lay between the germline ends. Germline assignment: CDR1 SGHNT and CDR2 YENEEA. The CDR3 loop spans 14 amino acids.

This clone was found a few times. The chain joins TRBV7-9 to TRBJ1-1; D gene unclear. The germline CDR1 and CDR2 sequences are SEHNR and FQNEAQ (reference sequence). The V and J ends lost 5 bases and 1 base respectively, with 14 bases between them. This CDR3 comprises 15 residues. CDR3 bases: TGTGCCAGCAGCAAAGACCCAGTCCCGAACACTGAAGCTTTCTTT. This codes for CASSKDPVPNTEAFF.

The rearrangement links TRBV19 to TRBJ2-3; 7 bases are shared with TRBD2. The CDR3 sequence is 13 residues long. Trimming at V came to 7 bases and at J to 0 bases, leaving 1 base not matched to a gene. The germline gives CDR1 LNHDA, CDR2 SQIVND (reference sequence). DNA for the CDR3: TGTGCCAGTACTAGCGGTAGCACAGATACGCAGTATTTT. This codes for CASTSGSTDTQYF.

The chain has TRBV5-4 and TRBJ1-2; D remains ambiguous. Germline V CDR1 and CDR2: SGHNT, YYREEE (reference sequence). CDR3 length: 13 amino acids. The V gene lost 5 bases and the J gene lost 2 bases, with 10 bases spanning the gap. The CDR3: CASSIPANYGYTF. The CDR3 region has the DNA TGTGCCAGCAGTATCCCGGCGAACTATGGCTACACCTTC.

The V gene is TRBV9, the J gene TRBJ2-7; TRBD2 aligns across 7 bases. V shed 2 bases and J 2 bases; nucleotides not matched to a gene: 7. Per germline, CDR1 SGDLS and CDR2 YYNGEE. This CDR3 is built from 15 residues. The CDR3 reads CASSVGRGYPYEQYF. The CDR3 DNA reads as TGTGCCAGCAGCGTGGGGCGGGGGTACCCCTACGAGCAGTACTTC.

The V gene is TRBV25-1, the J gene TRBJ2-1; the D gene could be TRBD1 or TRBD2 (5 bases each). Germline V gene lookup returns CDR1 MGHDK and CDR2 SYGVNS. The CDR3 is 17 amino acids. V was shortened by 0 bases and J by 5 bases, with 17 bases between the two germline ends. CDR3 residues: CASSEYMGLTGDNEQFF. DNA of the CDR3: TGTGCCAGCAGTGAATACATGGGGCTAACCGGGGACAATGAGCAGTTCTTC. The full variable domain, completed using reference TRBV25-1 and TRBJ2-1, is EADIYQTPRYLVIGTGKKITLECSQTMGHDKMYWYQQDPGMELHLIHYSYGVNSTEKGDLSSESTVSRIRTEHFPLTLESARPSHTSQYLCASSEYMGLTGDNEQFFGPGTRLTVL.

The V and J genes are TRBV6-1 and TRBJ2-3; no firm D call. V gave up 1 base and J gave up 2 bases, with 13 bases separating them. Germline V gene data show CDR1 as MNHNS and CDR2 as SASEGT. The CDR3 has 16 amino acids. CDR3 nucleotides: TGTGCCAGCAGTGAAGGGATCCTGAAACCCACAGATACGCAGTATTTT. Its protein is CASSEGILKPTDTQYF.

The genes are TRBV7-2 and TRBJ1-5; 10 nucleotides line up with TRBD1. V was pared by 5 bases and J by 9 bases, with 13 bases of the junction left unmatched. The CDR3 loop spans 16 amino acids. Per germline, CDR1 SGHTA and CDR2 FQGNSA. CDR3 sequence: CASSHGTGAFVVPQHF. The CDR3 nucleotides are TGTGCCAGCAGCCATGGGACAGGGGCTTTTGTTGTGCCCCAGCATTTT.

This clone came up a few times. The chain uses TRBV15 and TRBJ1-2; maybe TRBD1 (5 bases). V was trimmed by 0 bases and J by 7 bases, leaving 9 bases between them. The CDR3 runs 13 residues. Per the germline V gene, CDR1 is LNHNV and CDR2 is YYDKDF (reference sequence). CDR3 residues: CATSRDGRAGYTF. CDR3 nucleotide sequence: TGTGCCACCAGCAGAGACGGCAGGGCTGGCTACACCTTC. Full variable domain (outside the CDR3, taken from reference TRBV15 and TRBJ1-2): DAMVIQNPRYQVTQFGKPVTLSCSQTLNHNVMYWYQQKSSQAPKLLFHYYDKDFNNEADTPDNFQSRRPNTSFCFLDIRSPGLGDTAMYLCATSRDGRAGYTFGSGTRLTVV.

The rearrangement joins TRBV7-2 to TRBJ2-7; maybe TRBD2 (6 bases). V dropped 1 base and J dropped 2 bases, with 9 bases sitting between them. CDR3 length equals 14 residues. Per germline, CDR1 SGHTA and CDR2 FQGNSA. The DNA of the CDR3 is TGTGCCAGCAGCTTAGGCGGGACCACCTACGAGCAGTACTTC. As protein: CASSLGGTTYEQYF.

The gene calls are TRBV5-1 and TRBJ2-3, with D unresolved. Germline CDR1 and CDR2: SGHRS and YFSETQ. V gave up 4 bases and J gave up 5 bases, with 8 bases separating them. The CDR3 runs 12 residues. CDR3 coding DNA: TGCGCCAGCAGCCCCCCCGGAGATACGCAGTATTTT. Its protein product is CASSPPGDTQYF.